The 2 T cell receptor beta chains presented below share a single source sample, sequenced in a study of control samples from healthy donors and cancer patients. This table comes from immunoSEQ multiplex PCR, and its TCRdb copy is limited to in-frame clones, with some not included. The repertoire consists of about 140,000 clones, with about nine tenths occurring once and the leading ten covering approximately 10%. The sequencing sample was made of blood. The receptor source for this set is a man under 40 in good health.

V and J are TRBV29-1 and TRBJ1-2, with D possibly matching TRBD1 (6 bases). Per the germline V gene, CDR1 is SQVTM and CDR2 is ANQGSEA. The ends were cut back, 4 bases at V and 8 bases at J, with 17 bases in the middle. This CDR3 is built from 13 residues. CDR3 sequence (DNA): TGCAGCGTTGGTGAGACAGGCTTGTGGGGCTACACCTTC. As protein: CSVGETGLWGYTF.

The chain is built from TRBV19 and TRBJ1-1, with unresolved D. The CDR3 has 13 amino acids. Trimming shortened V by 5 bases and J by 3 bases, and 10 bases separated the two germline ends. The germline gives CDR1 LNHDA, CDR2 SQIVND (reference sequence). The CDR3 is CASSPYVDTEAFF. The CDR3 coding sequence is TGTGCCAGTAGTCCTTATGTGGACACTGAAGCTTTCTTT.